This note documents a single TCR beta chain sequence. Its antigen remains unidentified. The record originates from a study of post-analysis software for immune sequencing data. Unique molecular identifiers were built into the TCR beta cDNA libraries. TCRdb re-called the PCR reads with MiXCR, one entry per CDR3 protein. The table records some 890,000 distinct CDR3 sequences, about 53% of them present only once. The germline V gene has CDR1 SGHRS and CDR2 YFSETQ. This CDR3 region has 13 residues. V gave up 2 bases and J gave up 9 bases, with 12 bases separating them. Points from the study as a whole: Roughly 5 TRBV segments occurring more often in patients than controls included TRBV5-6, TRBV5-1 and TRBV20-1.

This chain connects TRBV5-1 to TRBJ2-1; D is possibly TRBD2 (5 bases). Material: blood. The sequence came from a girl under 18 with multiple sclerosis. The CDR3 DNA is TGCGCCAGCAGCTTTCTAGTCGCGGGTGAGCAGTTCTTC. Translated, it gives CASSFLVAGEQFF.